Each of the 20 T cell receptor beta chains below was sequenced from the same sample in a study of T cells in Graves' hyperthyroidism and ophthalmopathy. The TCR beta CDR3 regions underwent amplification using RNA transcripts as the source. Using the HTBI primer set, a first-round RT-PCR was run on the TCR CDR3. TCRdb itself ran the multiplex PCR reads through MiXCR, one entry per CDR3 protein. The table has about 400,000 distinct CDR3 sequences, more than 13% seen once. The sample was blood. Receptor source: a woman between 25 and 40 years old with Graves' hyperthyroidism.

This clonotype came up many times. The chain recombines TRBV5-4 with TRBJ2-3; D is undetermined. This CDR3 region has 16 residues. V shed 3 bases and J shed 0 bases, with 14 bases lying between them. The germline CDR1 and CDR2 sequences are SGHNT and YYREEE (reference sequence). CDR3 sequence (DNA): TGTGCCAGCAGCTCCATTCACACCGCTAGCACAGATACGCAGTATTTT. Encoded protein: CASSSIHTASTDTQYF.

A few counts support this clonotype. V usage is TRBV5-1 and J usage is TRBJ1-6; weak D call: TRBD1 (5 bases). Germline V gene sequence: CDR1 SGHRS, CDR2 YFSETQ. V was shortened by 7 bases and J by 8 bases, with 10 bases between the two germline ends. The CDR3 loop spans 12 amino acids. The CDR3: CASATGDSPLHF. The CDR3 DNA is TGCGCCAGCGCTACGGGGGATTCACCCCTCCACTTT.

This clonotype was seen ten or more times. The chain recombines TRBV3-1 with TRBJ2-1, with D perhaps TRBD1 (6 bases). V lost 4 bases, J lost 8 bases, and 18 bases lay in between. This CDR3 contains 15 residues. Germline assignment: CDR1 LGHDT and CDR2 YNNKEL (reference sequence). In nucleotides, the CDR3 is TGTGCCAGCAGCCTTGTTTCGTGGGGGCACGATGAGCAGTTCTTC. Its protein product is CASSLVSWGHDEQFF.

In its sample, this clonotype was seen many times. This chain joins TRBV27 and TRBJ2-7, with 7 bases identical to TRBD2. Germline-derived CDR1 and CDR2 are MNHEY and SMNVEV (reference sequence). Losses at the gene ends were 0 bases for V and 6 bases for J; bases not matched to a gene: 5. The CDR3 contains 14 residues. DNA of the CDR3: TGTGCCAGCAGTTTATCAGGCGGGAGCTCCGAGCAGTACTTC. It specifies CASSLSGGSSEQYF.

In its sample, this clonotype was seen many times. This chain connects TRBV20-1 to TRBJ1-2; weak D call: TRBD1 (5 bases). The CDR3 sequence is 13 residues long. The V gene's germline CDR1 is DFQATT and CDR2 SNEGSKA (reference sequence). V was clipped by 7 bases and J by 4 bases, with 16 bases between them. The CDR3 spells CSGGGDGLYGYTF. The CDR3 DNA reads TGCAGTGGGGGGGGGGACGGACTCTATGGCTACACCTTC.

This clonotype was counted only a few times. The rearrangement uses TRBV4-1 and TRBJ2-5, with a possible D match to TRBD1 (5 bases). Germline loops: CDR1 MGHRA, CDR2 YSYEKL. Trimming shortened V by 0 bases and J by 5 bases, and 10 bases separated the two germline ends. The CDR3 sequence is 14 residues long. CDR3 protein: CASSQDQGPETQYF. CDR3 coding DNA: TGCGCCAGCAGCCAAGACCAGGGTCCGGAGACCCAGTACTTC.

At least ten counts were recorded for this clonotype. The chain couples TRBV12-3 or TRBV12-4 to TRBJ2-5; maybe TRBD1 (6 bases). Trimming took off 6 bases at V and 5 bases at J, with 22 bases between the two ends. The CDR3 loop spans 16 amino acids. CDR3 in DNA: TGTGCCAGCAGCACCTTAGGGGGTCACCCCGGGGAGACCCAGTACTTC. As protein: CASSTLGGHPGETQYF.

For this clonotype: This could be a read error, since a much larger clone is one nucleotide away. The chain joins TRBV12-3 or TRBV12-4 to TRBJ2-5, with 7 bases fitting TRBD2. The DNA end favors TRBJ2-1, so the J call may be wrong. CDR3 length: 15 residues. The CDR3 nucleotides are TGTGCCAGCAGCCAAACCGCGGGGGTACAAGAGACCCAGTTCTTC. Translated, it gives CASSQTAGVQETQFF.

This clonotype was seen at least ten times. The chain is built from TRBV7-9 and TRBJ2-3; D might be TRBD2 (7 bases). Per germline, CDR1 SEHNR and CDR2 FQNEAQ (reference sequence). V was pared by 5 bases and J by 2 bases, with 14 bases between. The CDR3 length is 15 residues. The CDR3 DNA reads as TGTGCCAGCAGCCCCGCGGGGGCCAACACAGATACGCAGTATTTT. This translates into CASSPAGANTDTQYF.

This clonotype was found many times. In DNA form, the CDR3 reads TGCGCCAGCAGCTTGGGATGGTTAGCGGGAGCCGATGAGCAGTTCTTC. Residues: CASSLGWLAGADEQFF. The chain links TRBV5-1 to TRBJ2-1; 9 nucleotides line up with TRBD2. The V and J ends lost 0 bases and 8 bases, in that order; junction bases with no gene match: 9. The CDR3 is 16 amino acids. Germline V CDR1 and CDR2: SGHRS, YFSETQ.

The gene calls are TRBV5-1 and TRBJ2-1; a possible D gene is TRBD1 (6 bases). This CDR3 is 14 amino acids long. The germline V and J ends were trimmed by 0 bases and 2 bases, with 6 bases remaining between them. Looked up from germline, CDR1 is SGHRS and CDR2 is YFSETQ. Here the CDR3 reads CASSLGDTYNEQFF. The CDR3 nucleotides read TGCGCCAGCAGCTTGGGGGACACCTACAATGAGCAGTTCTTC.

CDR3 DNA: TGCGCCAGCAGCCCCCTGAAAGGGGGGAATTCACCCCTCCACTTT. Translating it yields CASSPLKGGNSPLHF. The chain carries TRBV4-1 and TRBJ1-6; TRBD1 is a possible D gene (6 bases). Trimming removed 4 bases at V and 7 bases at J, with 14 bases between. The CDR3 is 15 amino acids. Per the germline V gene, CDR1 is MGHRA and CDR2 is YSYEKL.

This clonotype has ten or more counts. The DNA for the CDR3 is TGTGCCAGCTCACCACAGGACTTCAACACCGGGGAGCTGTTTTTT. Its protein product is CASSPQDFNTGELFF. This chain links TRBV18 with TRBJ2-2; maybe TRBD2 (5 bases). The ends were cut back, 1 base at V and 2 bases at J, with 8 bases in the middle. CDR1 KGHSH and CDR2 LQKENI come from the germline V gene. The CDR3 is made up of 15 amino acids.

This chain joins TRBV10-3 and TRBJ2-7; a possible D gene is TRBD1 (6 bases). V was cut by 3 bases and J by 5 bases, with 11 bases left in between. The CDR3 has 13 amino acids. CDR1 is ENHRY, CDR2 SYGVKD, per germline. The CDR3 bases are TGTGCCATCAGTGAACAGGGAAGGAACGAGCAGTACTTC. Translated, it gives CAISEQGRNEQYF.

The CDR3 DNA is TGTGCCAGCACCTTGGGACAGGCTCAATATGGCTACACCTTC. Protein product: CASTLGQAQYGYTF. The V gene is TRBV7-8, the J gene TRBJ1-2, with 8 bases matching TRBD1. V gave up 7 bases and J gave up 5 bases; unmatched junction bases: 9. Germline assignment: CDR1 SGHVS and CDR2 FQNEAQ. This CDR3 is 14 amino acids long.

In the case of this clonotype: A much more abundant neighbour one base away suggests this may be a read error. The V call is TRBV15, the J call TRBJ1-1; no firm D call. V was shortened by 0 bases and J by 8 bases, with 10 bases between the two germline ends. From germline, CDR1 is LNHNV and CDR2 YYDKDF (reference sequence). CDR3 length equals 13 residues. CDR3: CATSRELGPEAFF. In DNA, the CDR3 is TGTGCCACCAGCAGAGAGCTAGGCCCAGAAGCTTTCTTT.

This clonotype was recorded at least ten times. The chain uses TRBV28 and TRBJ1-6; D is undetermined. The V gene's germline CDR1 is MDHEN and CDR2 SYDVKM. This CDR3 spans 16 amino acids. Trimming cost V 1 base and J 6 bases, with 13 bases left between them. The CDR3 loop is CASSLSPGSGNSPLHF. As DNA, the CDR3 is TGTGCCAGCAGTTTATCGCCGGGGTCGGGTAATTCACCCCTCCACTTT.

This clonotype was observed at least ten times. This sequence joins TRBV18 and TRBJ2-5, with D tentatively TRBD1 (6 bases). V lost 8 bases to trimming and J lost 5 bases, with 12 bases between them. The germline V gene encodes CDR1 KGHSH and CDR2 LQKENI. The CDR3 extends over 12 amino acids. CDR3 in DNA: TGTGCCAGCACAACAGGGTTGGAGACCCAGTACTTC. Its protein is CASTTGLETQYF.

In this sample, this clonotype turned up many times. The J gene is TRBJ2-3, the V gene TRBV20-1, with 11 positions matching TRBD2. This CDR3 is built from 19 residues. Germline V gives CDR1 DFQATT, CDR2 SNEGSKA (reference sequence). With 2 bases clipped from V and 3 bases from J, the junction kept 16 bases outside the gene matches. The CDR3 sequence: CSARHLAGGPDPSTDTQYF. The CDR3 DNA follows: TGCAGTGCTAGACATTTAGCGGGAGGGCCGGATCCCTCAACAGATACGCAGTATTTT.

V and J are TRBV24-1 and TRBJ2-1; D is tentatively TRBD1 or TRBD2 (5 bases each). V lost 4 bases, J lost 6 bases, and 12 bases lay in between. Germline V gene data show CDR1 as KGHDR and CDR2 as SFDVKD. The CDR3 covers 14 residues. The CDR3 region is CATSDPRGFNEQFF. DNA of the CDR3: TGTGCCACCAGTGACCCCCGGGGCTTCAATGAGCAGTTCTTC.